This T cell receptor beta chain was obtained from a study of blood T cell repertoires in COVID-19. Study details: Sites across the United States, Italy and Spain contributed samples from acute and convalescent COVID-19. Nucleic acid was either cDNA or gDNA, and it came from T cells, B-cell-depleted T cells, or PBMCs.

This CDR3 has 17 residues. The J segment lost 6 bases and the V segment lost 7 bases, leaving 17 bases of the junction unmatched. The germline V gene has CDR1 MNHEY and CDR2 SMNVEV (reference sequence). Produced via immunoSEQ multiplex PCR; TCRdb's table is partial and in-frame only. The data show 60,000 to 95,000 clones, with about 90% seen just once and around 5.8% held by the top ten. The material sequenced was peripheral blood. The V gene is TRBV27, the J gene TRBJ2-7; 11 bases map to TRBD2. This receptor was taken from a human donor in a cohort sampled during active COVID-19. The CDR3, as DNA: TGTGCCAGCACTAAACTAGCGGGGGTTGGTTCCGGTAGCGAGCAGTACTTC. This translates into CASTKLAGVGSGSEQYF.